A selection of T cell receptor beta chains follows, all from one sample in a study of T cell responses to AZD1222 COVID-19 vaccine. Assay: immunoSEQ multiplex PCR; the TCRdb copy retains only in-frame clones and omits some. This table has roughly 60,000 clones, approximately 90% appearing once. Sequencing was performed on peripheral blood, taken on day 0 of AZD1222 vaccination. The receptors stem from an adult in good health. Each CDR3 is given with its conserved first and last residue. D genes are given only for firm matches. Some rows have no size entry. The others give once, few or many, or a class for an expanded clone.

abundance	v_gene	j_gene	d_gene	CDR3nt	CDR3aa
-	TRBV19	TRBJ2-2	TRBD1	TGTGCCAGTAGTATAAGACAGGGGATTTCCGGGGAGCTGTTTTTT	CASSIRQGISGELFF
-	TRBV7-2	TRBJ2-5	-	TGTGCCAGCAGCCTCCTACGGCAAGAGACCCAGTACTTC	CASSLLRQETQYF
-	TRBV6-4	TRBJ1-6	-	TGTGCCAGCAGTCGCCAGCCGCTGCGGAATCCCCTCCACTTT	CASSRQPLRNPLHF
-	TRBV12-3/TRBV12-4	TRBJ1-1	-	TGTGCCAGCAGTTTAGAATACACTGAAGCTTTCTTT	CASSLEYTEAFF
-	TRBV6-6	TRBJ2-5	-	TGTGCCAGCAGCGGGGTGACCCTGGGGGAGACCCAGTACTTC	CASSGVTLGETQYF
-	TRBV7-9	TRBJ2-5	TRBD1	TGTGCCAGCAGCTTAGCACAGGGGGATCGAGAGACCCAGTACTTC	CASSLAQGDRETQYF
-	TRBV7-8	TRBJ1-1	-	TGTGCCAGCAAGGGGGTGAACACTGAAGCTTTCTTT	CASKGVNTEAFF
-	TRBV5-1	TRBJ1-4	-	TGCGCCAGCAGCCCGGGACCTGGCGGCACTAATGAAAAACTGTTTTTT	CASSPGPGGTNEKLFF
-	TRBV6-5	TRBJ1-5	-	TGTGCCAGCAGCCCCGGGGCGTATAGCAATCAGCCCCAGCATTTT	CASSPGAYSNQPQHF
-	TRBV6-5	TRBJ1-4	-	TGTGCCAGCAGTTACGGGCAGGGGCTTAAAAATGAAAAACTGTTTTTT	CASSYGQGLKNEKLFF
few	TRBV30	TRBJ1-3	TRBD1	TGTGCTGCCGGGACAGGAGTTCCTGGAAACACCATATATTTT	CAAGTGVPGNTIYF